This T cell receptor (beta chain) was captured in a study of cytomegalovirus exposure and HLA in healthy donors. 60 Vbeta and 13 Jbeta primers were used in PCR. Only in-frame clones appear in the TCRdb table, and some are missing; sequencing was by immunoSEQ multiplex PCR. In the table there are 120,000 or so clones, 80% of which are singletons. Trimming cost V 3 bases and J 1 base, with 9 bases left between them. The CDR3 covers 14 residues. The germline CDR1 and CDR2 sequences are MDHEN and SYDVKM. Study findings and constraints: With later analysis, a missense DCLRE1C variant became linked to TCR beta V- and J-gene trimming.

A note on this clone: Its antigen is undetermined.

The sequence derives from a female donor in good health and CMV-seronegative. The chain uses TRBV28 and TRBJ2-5, with TRBD2 as a possible D gene (6 bases). Sequenced input: PBMCs. The CDR3 reads CASSFAGPQETQYF. The CDR3 coding sequence is TGTGCCAGCAGTTTCGCGGGGCCCCAAGAGACCCAGTACTTC.